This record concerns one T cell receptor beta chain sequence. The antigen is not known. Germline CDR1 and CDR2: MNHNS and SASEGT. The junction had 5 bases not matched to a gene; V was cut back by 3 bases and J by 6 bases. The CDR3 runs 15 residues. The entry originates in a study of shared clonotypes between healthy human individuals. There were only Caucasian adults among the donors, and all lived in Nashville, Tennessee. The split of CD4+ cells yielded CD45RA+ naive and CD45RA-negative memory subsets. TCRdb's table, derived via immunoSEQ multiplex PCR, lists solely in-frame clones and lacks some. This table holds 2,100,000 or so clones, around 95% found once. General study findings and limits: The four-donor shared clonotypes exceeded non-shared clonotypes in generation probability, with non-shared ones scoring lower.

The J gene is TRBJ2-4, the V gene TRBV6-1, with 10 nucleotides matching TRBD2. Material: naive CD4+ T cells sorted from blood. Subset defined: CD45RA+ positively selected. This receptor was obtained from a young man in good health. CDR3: CASSEETSGPNIQYF. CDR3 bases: TGTGCCAGCAGTGAGGAGACTAGCGGGCCAAACATTCAGTACTTC.